The 15 T cell receptor beta chains in this list originate from one sample, sequenced in a study of blood T cell repertoires in COVID-19. Sequencing used immunoSEQ multiplex PCR; TCRdb keeps in-frame clones, though not all of them. The sample includes about 35,000 clones, about 81% of them seen just once. The sample comprised peripheral blood. The receptors derive from a man of 80 years or more with acute or convalescent COVID-19.

The CDR3 bases are TGTGCCAGCAGTATGCTAATCCCCACAGATACGCAGTATTTT. Its translation: CASSMLIPTDTQYF. The chain couples TRBV7-8 to TRBJ2-3; D gene unclear. V lost 6 bases and J 2 bases, leaving 12 bases between the germline ends. The CDR3 is 14 residues long. CDR1 and CDR2 from the germline V gene are SGHVS and FQNEAQ.

The chain employs TRBV7-6 and TRBJ2-3, with 9 bases matching TRBD1. Germline CDR1 reads SGHVS; CDR2 reads FNYEAQ. V shed 5 bases and J 14 bases; nucleotides not matched to a gene: 5. The CDR3 has 11 residues. CDR3 in amino acids: CASSPGQGMYF. CDR3 in DNA: TGTGCCAGCAGCCCAGGACAGGGGATGTATTTT.

J is TRBJ2-2 and V is TRBV24-1; possible D gene TRBD2, 5 bases. Trimming removed 0 bases from V and 5 bases from J, with 6 bases in between. Germline V lookup: CDR1 KGHDR, CDR2 SFDVKD. The CDR3 spans 14 residues. The CDR3 nucleotides read TGTGCCACCAGTGATTTGACGGGAACCGGGGAGCTGTTTTTT. This sequence encodes CATSDLTGTGELFF.

This chain connects TRBV19 to TRBJ1-1, with 7 nucleotides matching TRBD1. Trimming at V came to 7 bases and at J to 4 bases, leaving 6 bases not matched to a gene. The CDR3 contains 13 residues. Germline V gene sequence: CDR1 LNHDA, CDR2 SQIVND (reference sequence). CDR3: CASKPPGGTEAFF. The DNA for the CDR3 is TGTGCCAGTAAGCCTCCAGGGGGCACTGAAGCTTTCTTT. The full variable domain, its missing parts supplied by reference TRBV19 and TRBJ1-1, is DGGITQSPKYLFRKEGQNVTLSCEQNLNHDAMYWYRQDPGQGLRLIYYSQIVNDFQKGDIAEGYSVSREKKESFPLTVTSAQKNPTAFYLCASKPPGGTEAFFGQGTRLTVV.

This clone was seen more than once but under ten times. This chain links TRBV6-6 with TRBJ1-5; 7 positions agree with TRBD1. Trimming cost V 3 bases and J 2 bases; bases outside gene matches: 4. The CDR3 is 15 amino acids. The germline CDR1 and CDR2 sequences are MNHNY and SVGAGI (reference sequence). CDR3 DNA sequence: TGTGCCAGCAGTTATAATGGACAGGGCAATCAGCCCCAGCATTTT. This encodes CASSYNGQGNQPQHF.

This clone showed up just a few times. V and J are TRBV29-1 and TRBJ2-3; TRBD1 aligns across 7 bases. With 7 bases clipped from V and 1 base from J, the junction kept 5 bases outside the gene matches. This CDR3 is built from 13 residues. In germline, CDR1 is SQVTM, CDR2 ANQGSEA. Here the CDR3 reads CSGDRVGTDTQYF. As DNA, the CDR3 is TGCAGCGGAGACAGGGTGGGCACAGATACGCAGTATTTT.

This chain joins TRBV27 and TRBJ1-2; the match to TRBD1 covers 10 bases. J was trimmed by 7 bases and V by 6 bases; bases with no gene match: 14. Germline V gives CDR1 MNHEY, CDR2 SMNVEV (reference sequence). The CDR3 contains 16 residues. The CDR3 spells CASSRQTTGGAGGYTF. CDR3 DNA sequence: TGTGCCAGCAGCCGGCAAACGACAGGGGGCGCGGGTGGCTACACCTTC.

The chain links TRBV14 to TRBJ2-4, with a possible D match to TRBD1 (5 bases). In germline, CDR1 is SGHDN, CDR2 FVKESK. The CDR3 has 12 amino acids. V dropped 1 base and J dropped 9 bases, with 7 bases sitting between them. The CDR3 here is CASSQVTGIQYF. CDR3 bases: TGTGCCAGCAGCCAAGTAACAGGCATTCAGTACTTC.

The rearrangement uses TRBV11-2 and TRBJ2-7; D may be TRBD2 (5 bases). This CDR3 region has 13 residues. Per germline, CDR1 SGHAT and CDR2 FQNNGV. Deletions cut 5 bases from V and 6 bases from J, with 14 bases between. CDR3 loop: CASSRLGRREQYF. As DNA, the CDR3 is TGTGCCAGCAGCCGCTTGGGGAGACGCGAGCAGTACTTC.

This chain links TRBV13 with TRBJ2-7; 7 bases line up with TRBD2. Germline CDR1 PRHDT, CDR2 FYEKMQ (reference sequence). The V gene end was trimmed by 0 bases and the J gene end by 7 bases; junction bases not matched to a gene: 6. This CDR3 has 14 residues. CDR3: CASSLGTSDAEQYF. In DNA form, the CDR3 reads TGTGCCAGCAGCTTAGGAACTAGCGATGCTGAGCAGTACTTC.

The chain joins TRBV29-1 to TRBJ1-2; 9 bases line up with TRBD1. This CDR3 is built from 14 residues. The ends lost 4 bases at V and 7 bases at J; junction bases unmatched: 10. Germline V gene data show CDR1 as SQVTM and CDR2 as ANQGSEA. The CDR3 nucleotides read TGCAGCGTTGCCCTCCCCGGGACAGGGAGTGGCTACACCTTC. Translated, it gives CSVALPGTGSGYTF.

The chain links TRBV19 to TRBJ2-7, with a weak D call TRBD1 (6 bases). CDR3 length equals 11 residues. The germline V gene has CDR1 LNHDA and CDR2 SQIVND (reference sequence). The V end lost 6 bases, the J end lost 6 bases, and 9 bases lay between the germline ends. The CDR3 DNA is TGTGCCAGTAGCAGGGGTCGCGAGCAGTACTTC. Translation: CASSRGREQYF. The full variable domain, in which reference TRBV19 and TRBJ2-7 provide the parts outside the CDR3, is DGGITQSPKYLFRKEGQNVTLSCEQNLNHDAMYWYRQDPGQGLRLIYYSQIVNDFQKGDIAEGYSVSREKKESFPLTVTSAQKNPTAFYLCASSRGREQYFGPGTRLTVT.

The chain joins TRBV11-2 to TRBJ2-2; the match to TRBD2 covers 8 bases. Germline V lookup: CDR1 SGHAT, CDR2 FQNNGV. V was clipped by 2 bases and J by 7 bases; unmatched bases: 9. The CDR3 loop spans 16 amino acids. For the CDR3, the DNA is TGTGCCAGCAGCTTAACGGCGGGGGGTTTGAGCGGGGAGCTGTTTTTT. Its translation: CASSLTAGGLSGELFF.

V usage is TRBV9 and J usage is TRBJ2-5; TRBD2 agrees at 13 bases. The CDR3 runs 16 residues. J was trimmed by 2 bases and V by 4 bases; bases with no gene match: 5. Per the germline V gene, CDR1 is SGDLS and CDR2 is YYNGEE. Here the CDR3 reads CASSPGLAGVQETQYF. Written as DNA, the CDR3 is TGTGCCAGCAGCCCCGGACTAGCGGGAGTTCAAGAGACCCAGTACTTC.

The CDR3: CASSPTQGDGAFF. CDR3 DNA: TGTGCCAGCTCACCAACGCAGGGTGATGGGGCTTTCTTT. V usage is TRBV18 and J usage is TRBJ1-1; D is possibly TRBD1 (5 bases). The CDR3 totals 13 residues. Trimming removed 2 bases at V and 11 bases at J, with 15 bases between. CDR1 and CDR2 (germline): KGHSH, LQKENI.